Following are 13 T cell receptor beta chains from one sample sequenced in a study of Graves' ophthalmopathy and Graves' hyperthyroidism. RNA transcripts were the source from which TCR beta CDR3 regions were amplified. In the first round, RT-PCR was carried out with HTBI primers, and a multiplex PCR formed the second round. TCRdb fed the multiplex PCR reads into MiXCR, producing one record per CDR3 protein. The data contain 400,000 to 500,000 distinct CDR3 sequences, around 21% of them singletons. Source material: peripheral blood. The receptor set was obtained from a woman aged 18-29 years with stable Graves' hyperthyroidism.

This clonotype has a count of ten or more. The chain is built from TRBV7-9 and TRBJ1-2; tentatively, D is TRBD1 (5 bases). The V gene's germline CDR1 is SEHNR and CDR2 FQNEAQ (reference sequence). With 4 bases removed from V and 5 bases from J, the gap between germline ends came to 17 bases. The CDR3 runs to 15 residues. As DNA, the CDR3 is TGTGCCAGCAGCTCCCCCATCCGGGGCGGGTATGGCTACACCTTC. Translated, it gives CASSSPIRGGYGYTF.

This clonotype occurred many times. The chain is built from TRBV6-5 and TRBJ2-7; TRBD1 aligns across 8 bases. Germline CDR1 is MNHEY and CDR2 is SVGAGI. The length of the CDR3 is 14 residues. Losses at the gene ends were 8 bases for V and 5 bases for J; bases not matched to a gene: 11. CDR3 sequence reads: CASGDRGDFDEQYF. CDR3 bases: TGTGCCAGCGGAGACAGGGGTGATTTTGACGAGCAGTACTTC.

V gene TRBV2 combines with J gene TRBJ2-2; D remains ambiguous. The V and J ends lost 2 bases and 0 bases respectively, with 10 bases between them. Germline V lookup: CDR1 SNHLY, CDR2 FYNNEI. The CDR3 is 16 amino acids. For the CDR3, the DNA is TGTGCCAGCAGTGAATTCCCCGAAGCGAACACCGGGGAGCTGTTTTTT. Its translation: CASSEFPEANTGELFF.

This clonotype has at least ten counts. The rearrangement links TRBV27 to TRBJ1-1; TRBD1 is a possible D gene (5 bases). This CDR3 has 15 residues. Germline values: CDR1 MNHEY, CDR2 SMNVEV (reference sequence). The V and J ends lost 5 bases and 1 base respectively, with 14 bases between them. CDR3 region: CASSPPPGGNTEAFF. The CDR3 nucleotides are TGTGCCAGCAGTCCCCCCCCCGGGGGGAACACTGAAGCTTTCTTT.

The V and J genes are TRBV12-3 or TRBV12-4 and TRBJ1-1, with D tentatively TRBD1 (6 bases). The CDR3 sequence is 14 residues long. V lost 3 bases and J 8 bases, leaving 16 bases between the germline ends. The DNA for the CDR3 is TGTGCCAGCAGTTTGGGGGCTCATTCGGGGGAAGCTTTCTTT. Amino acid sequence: CASSLGAHSGEAFF.

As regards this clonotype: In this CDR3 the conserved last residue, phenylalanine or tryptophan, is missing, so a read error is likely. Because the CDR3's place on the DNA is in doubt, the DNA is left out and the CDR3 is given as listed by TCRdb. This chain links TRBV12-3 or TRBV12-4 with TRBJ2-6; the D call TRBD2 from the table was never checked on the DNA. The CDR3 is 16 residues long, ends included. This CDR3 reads CASKERQISGANVLRV.

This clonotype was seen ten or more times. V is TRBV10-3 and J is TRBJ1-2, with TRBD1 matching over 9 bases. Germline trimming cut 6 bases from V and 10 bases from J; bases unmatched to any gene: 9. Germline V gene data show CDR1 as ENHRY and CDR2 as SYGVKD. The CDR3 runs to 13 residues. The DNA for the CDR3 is TGTGCCATCAGCCCCACAGGGGGCGAGGTCTACACCTTC. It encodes CAISPTGGEVYTF.

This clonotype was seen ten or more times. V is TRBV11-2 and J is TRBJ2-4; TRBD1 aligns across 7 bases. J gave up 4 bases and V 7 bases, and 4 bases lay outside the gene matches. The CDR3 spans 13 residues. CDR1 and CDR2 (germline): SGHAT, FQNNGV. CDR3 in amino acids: CASIQQGKNIQYF. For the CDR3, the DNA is TGTGCCAGCATCCAACAGGGGAAAAACATTCAGTACTTC.

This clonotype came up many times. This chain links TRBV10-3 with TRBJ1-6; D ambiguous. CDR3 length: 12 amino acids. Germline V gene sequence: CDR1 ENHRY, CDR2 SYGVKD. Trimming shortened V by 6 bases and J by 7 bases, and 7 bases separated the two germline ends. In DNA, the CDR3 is TGTGCCATCAGACCCCGCAATTCACCCCTCCACTTT. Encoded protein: CAIRPRNSPLHF.

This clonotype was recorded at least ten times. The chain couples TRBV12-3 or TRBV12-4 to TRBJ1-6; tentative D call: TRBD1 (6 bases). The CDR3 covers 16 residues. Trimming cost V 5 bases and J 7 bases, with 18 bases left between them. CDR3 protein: CASSATGYFSNSPLHF. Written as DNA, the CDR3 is TGTGCCAGCAGTGCTACAGGGTATTTTAGCAATTCACCCCTCCACTTT.

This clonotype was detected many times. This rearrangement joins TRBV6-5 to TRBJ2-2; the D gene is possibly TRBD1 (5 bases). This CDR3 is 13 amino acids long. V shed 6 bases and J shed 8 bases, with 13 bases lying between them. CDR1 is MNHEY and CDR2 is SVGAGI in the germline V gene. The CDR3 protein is CASRPQGYGELFF. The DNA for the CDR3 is TGTGCCAGCAGGCCGCAGGGTTATGGGGAGCTGTTTTTT.

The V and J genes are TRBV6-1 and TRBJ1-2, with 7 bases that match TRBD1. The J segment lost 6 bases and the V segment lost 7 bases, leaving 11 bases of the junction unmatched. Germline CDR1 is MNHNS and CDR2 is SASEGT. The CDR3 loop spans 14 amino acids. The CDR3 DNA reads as TGTGCCAGCACCAGGACCACGACAGGGAATGGCTACACCTTC. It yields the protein CASTRTTTGNGYTF.

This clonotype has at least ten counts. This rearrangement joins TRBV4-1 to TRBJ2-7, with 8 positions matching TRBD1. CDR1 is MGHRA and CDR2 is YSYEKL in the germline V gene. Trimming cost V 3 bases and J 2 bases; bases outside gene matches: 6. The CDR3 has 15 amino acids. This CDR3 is CASSQSTGATYEQYF. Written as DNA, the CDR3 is TGCGCCAGCAGCCAGTCGACAGGGGCAACCTACGAGCAGTACTTC.